A single sample gave rise to the 26 T cell receptor beta chains below, sequenced in a study of T-cell memory formation after mild COVID-19 (dated by TCRdb to 2020 to 2023). The library relied on 5' RACE. TCRdb names Illumina NovaSeq 6000 as the instrument used. TCRdb handled the public reads itself, with Q25 trimming in fastp and clone calling in MiXCR, and kept productive beta chains. Identical CDR3 proteins give one entry, which carries the most common genes and DNA. Here the sample has approximately 490,000 distinct CDR3 sequences; around 21% occur a single time. In total, the top ten clones hold about 12% of the sample. What was sequenced was PBMCs or a T cell subset sorted from them (not recorded which). These receptors were collected from an adult woman who had mild COVID-19 (a few samples of this study predate the infection). The sample titles of this study are shuffled in the database, so cell type and time point are left out; the donor was told from shared clones.

The sample holds a few counts of this clonotype. The J gene is TRBJ1-1, the V gene TRBV6-5; the D is unclear. CDR1 MNHEY and CDR2 SVGAGI come from the germline V gene. V lost 0 bases to trimming and J lost 2 bases, with 10 bases between them. The CDR3 runs to 15 residues. Here the CDR3 reads CASSYSLVGNTEAFF. The DNA for the CDR3 is TGTGCCAGCAGTTACTCCCTGGTAGGAAACACTGAAGCTTTCTTT.

The chain couples TRBV6-5 to TRBJ1-6; the D gene is possibly TRBD1 (5 bases). Between the trimmed V and J ends, which lost 2 bases and 5 bases, there was a span of 7 bases. The CDR3 extends over 14 amino acids. Germline CDR1 MNHEY, CDR2 SVGAGI. Here the CDR3 reads CASSYDRNNSPLHF. The CDR3 nucleotides are TGTGCCAGCAGTTACGACAGAAATAATTCACCCCTCCACTTT.

This clonotype was counted many times. The J gene is TRBJ1-2, the V gene TRBV30; D is uncertain. CDR1 and CDR2 (germline): GTSNPN, SVGIG (reference sequence). CDR3 length: 13 amino acids. The germline V and J ends were trimmed by 0 bases and 2 bases, with 7 bases remaining between them. DNA for the CDR3: TGTGCCTGGAGTGTTGACGAGAACTATGGCTACACCTTC. It encodes CAWSVDENYGYTF.

The chain is built from TRBV24-1 and TRBJ2-1; 7 bases map to TRBD1. The germline V gene encodes CDR1 KGHDR and CDR2 SFDVKD. CDR3 length: 15 residues. V lost 3 bases and J lost 7; bases outside the gene matches: 8. The CDR3 reads CATSDAHRGVNEQFF. In DNA form, the CDR3 reads TGTGCCACCAGTGATGCCCACAGGGGTGTGAATGAGCAGTTCTTC.

V usage is TRBV4-2 and J usage is TRBJ1-2; the D gene is possibly TRBD1 (6 bases). The CDR3 totals 14 residues. Looked up from germline, CDR1 is LGHNA and CDR2 is YNFKEQ. The ends were cut back, 7 bases at V and 2 bases at J, with 14 bases in the middle. CDR3 bases: TGTGCCAGCAAACCAGGGACACAGAACTATGGCTACACCTTC. It specifies CASKPGTQNYGYTF.

This clonotype was seen a handful of times. The chain carries TRBV11-3 and TRBJ2-5; weak D call: TRBD2 (7 bases). There are 16 residues in the CDR3. Germline CDR1 is SGHNT and CDR2 is YENEEA. Trimming shortened V by 3 bases and J by 2 bases, and 16 bases separated the two germline ends. The CDR3 loop is CASSFRRGAGQETQYF. CDR3 bases: TGTGCCAGCAGCTTCCGACGGGGGGCCGGTCAAGAGACCCAGTACTTC.

There are a few counts of this clonotype. V is TRBV9 and J is TRBJ2-7; D perhaps matches TRBD1 (5 bases). Germline V lookup: CDR1 SGDLS, CDR2 YYNGEE. The CDR3 length is 15 residues. V lost 4 bases and J lost 0, with 14 bases in between. For the CDR3, the DNA is TGTGCCAGCAGCCCCCACGGGCAGGGCTCCTACGAGCAGTACTTC. It codes for CASSPHGQGSYEQYF.

This clonotype has just one count. The chain combines TRBV18 with TRBJ1-3; TRBD1 is a possible D gene (6 bases). With 4 bases removed from V and 4 bases from J, the gap between germline ends came to 14 bases. The germline V gene has CDR1 KGHSH and CDR2 LQKENI. CDR3 size: 15 residues. CDR3 sequence: CASSRTGTSGNTIYF. The CDR3 DNA reads as TGTGCCAGCTCACGCACCGGGACATCAGGAAACACCATATATTTT.

This clonotype was counted a few times. The chain links TRBV12-3 or TRBV12-4 to TRBJ2-7, with a weak D call TRBD2 (5 bases). V was pared by 3 bases and J by 5 bases, with 17 bases between. The CDR3 has 15 residues. CDR3 in amino acids: CASSLGHGNVNEQYF. CDR3 in DNA: TGTGCCAGCAGTTTGGGTCACGGGAATGTTAACGAGCAGTACTTC.

There are many counts of this clonotype. The chain is built from TRBV24-1 and TRBJ2-1; D possibly matches TRBD1 or TRBD2 (7 bases each). This CDR3 contains 16 residues. With 4 bases removed from V and 0 bases from J, the gap between germline ends came to 12 bases. The germline V gene encodes CDR1 KGHDR and CDR2 SFDVKD. The chain's CDR3 is CATSDPRGGSYNEQFF. The CDR3 bases are TGTGCCACCAGTGACCCCAGGGGGGGCTCCTACAATGAGCAGTTCTTC.

The chain combines TRBV5-6 with TRBJ1-1; D is perhaps TRBD1 (6 bases). The CDR3 extends over 15 amino acids. Trimming cost V 1 base and J 1 base, with 11 bases left between them. CDR1 SGHDT and CDR2 YYEEEE come from the germline V gene. The chain's CDR3 is CASSLFGQTNTEAFF. The DNA of the CDR3 is TGTGCCAGCAGCTTGTTTGGACAGACGAACACTGAAGCTTTCTTT. Based on the CDR3 plus reference TRBV5-6 and TRBJ1-1, the full variable domain is DAGVTQSPTHLIKTRGQQVTLRCSPKSGHDTVSWYQQALGQGPQFIFQYYEEEERQRGNFPDRFSGHQFPNYSSELNVNALLLGDSALYLCASSLFGQTNTEAFFGQGTRLTVV.

This chain connects TRBV5-1 to TRBJ2-7, with D possibly TRBD1 on 6 matching bases. The germline gives CDR1 SGHRS, CDR2 YFSETQ. Trimming cost V 2 bases and J 3 bases, with 12 bases left between them. The CDR3 contains 14 residues. The CDR3 protein is CASSFSTGFYEQYF. The DNA of the CDR3 is TGCGCCAGCAGCTTTTCCACAGGGTTCTACGAGCAGTACTTC. Together with reference TRBV5-1 and TRBJ2-7, the CDR3 gives the full variable domain: KAGVTQTPRYLIKTRGQQVTLSCSPISGHRSVSWYQQTPGQGLQFLFEYFSETQRNKGNFPGRFSGRQFSNSRSEMNVSTLELGDSALYLCASSFSTGFYEQYFGPGTRLTVT.

A few counts support this clonotype. The chain has TRBV6-6 and TRBJ2-3; 10 bases fit TRBD1. Germline V gene sequence: CDR1 MNHNY, CDR2 SVGAGI (reference sequence). This CDR3 has 15 amino acids. J gave up 5 bases and V 6 bases, and 8 bases lay outside the gene matches. CDR3 coding DNA: TGTGCCAGCAGGGGGGGACAGGGGAAAGGAGATACGCAGTATTTT. It translates to CASRGGQGKGDTQYF.

The genes are TRBV25-1 and TRBJ1-1; D gene unclear. The length of the CDR3 is 12 residues. Germline CDR1 MGHDK, CDR2 SYGVNS. Trimming took 8 bases from V and 1 from J, leaving 8 bases between them. DNA for the CDR3: TGTGCCAGCCAGGTCAAGAACACTGAAGCTTTCTTT. It yields the protein CASQVKNTEAFF.

V usage is TRBV4-1 and J usage is TRBJ2-1; 8 bases align to TRBD2. V trimming: 0 bases; J trimming: 0 bases; junction bases outside the gene matches: 4. The length of the CDR3 is 17 residues. Per the germline V gene, CDR1 is MGHRA and CDR2 is YSYEKL. The DNA of the CDR3 is TGCGCCAGCAGCCAAGACCTCGGGGGGGGCTCCTACAATGAGCAGTTCTTC. Encoded protein: CASSQDLGGGSYNEQFF.

The chain is built from TRBV5-1 and TRBJ2-1; 8 nucleotides agree with TRBD1. The trim removed 0 bases at V and 7 bases at J, leaving 9 bases unmatched. This CDR3 region has 16 residues. Germline CDR1 SGHRS, CDR2 YFSETQ. In nucleotides, the CDR3 is TGCGCCAGCAGCTTGGTATTGGGACAGGTAGTTAATGAGCAGTTCTTC. It is translated as CASSLVLGQVVNEQFF.

This clonotype was counted ten times or more. The chain uses TRBV12-3 or TRBV12-4 and TRBJ2-3, with TRBD1 matching 10 bases. The CDR3 totals 15 residues. The V and J ends lost 7 bases and 5 bases, in that order; junction bases with no gene match: 9. For the CDR3, the DNA is TGTGCCAGCACTACCGGGACAGGGGCGGGAGATACGCAGTATTTT. It translates to CASTTGTGAGDTQYF.

This clonotype was observed a handful of times. J is TRBJ1-1 and V is TRBV7-2; D is uncertain. The CDR3 length is 14 residues. Germline V lookup: CDR1 SGHTA, CDR2 FQGNSA. V was pared by 3 bases and J by 6 bases, with 14 bases between. CDR3 nucleotides: TGTGCCAGCAGCTTTTCGTGGCCCCTCCCTGAAGCTTTCTTT. Translating it yields CASSFSWPLPEAFF. The entire variable domain, with the rest obtained from reference TRBV7-2 and TRBJ1-1, is as follows: GAGVSQSPSNKVTEKGKDVELRCDPISGHTALYWYRQSLGQGLEFLIYFQGNSAPDKSGLPSDRFSAERTGGSVSTLTIQRTQQEDSAVYLCASSFSWPLPEAFFGQGTRLTVV.

This clonotype was recorded a few times. The chain has TRBV5-1 and TRBJ2-5; TRBD2 matches at 9 bases. The CDR3 contains 15 residues. CDR1 and CDR2 from the germline V gene are SGHRS and YFSETQ. J was trimmed by 5 bases and V by 4 bases; bases with no gene match: 9. The chain's CDR3 is CASSPIAGVQETQYF. CDR3 bases: TGCGCCAGCAGCCCAATAGCGGGGGTTCAGGAGACCCAGTACTTC.

The V call is TRBV11-2, the J call TRBJ2-3, with 10 bases that match TRBD2. V gave up 5 bases and J gave up 1 base; unmatched junction bases: 6. The CDR3 totals 16 residues. From germline, CDR1 is SGHAT and CDR2 FQNNGV. The CDR3 loop reads CASSQPTSGGTDTQYF. For the CDR3, the DNA is TGTGCCAGCAGCCAACCCACTAGCGGGGGCACAGATACGCAGTATTTT.

The V gene is TRBV20-1, the J gene TRBJ2-7, with D possibly being TRBD1 or TRBD2 (7 bases each). The germline gives CDR1 DFQATT, CDR2 SNEGSKA (reference sequence). The length of the CDR3 is 15 residues. Trimming stripped 0 bases from V and 3 bases from J, with 15 bases between. CDR3 protein: CSARESGTEYYEQYF. CDR3 in DNA: TGCAGTGCTAGAGAGAGCGGGACAGAATACTACGAGCAGTACTTC.

This clonotype has just a few counts. J is TRBJ1-1 and V is TRBV29-1; D is undetermined. From germline, CDR1 is SQVTM and CDR2 ANQGSEA. The CDR3 extends over 11 amino acids. The V end was cut by 4 bases, the J end by 1 base, with 4 bases between. The CDR3 is CSVVANTEAFF. In nucleotides, the CDR3 is TGCAGCGTTGTAGCGAACACTGAAGCTTTCTTT.

This clonotype was seen more than once but under ten times. The chain combines TRBV27 with TRBJ2-1; possible D gene TRBD2, 6 bases. The CDR3 covers 16 residues. Germline CDR1 and CDR2: MNHEY and SMNVEV (reference sequence). The ends were cut back, 7 bases at V and 0 bases at J, with 16 bases in the middle. CDR3 loop: CASTGGAAYSYNEQFF. The CDR3 nucleotides are TGTGCCAGCACCGGCGGGGCGGCATACTCCTACAATGAGCAGTTCTTC.

V is TRBV24-1 and J is TRBJ1-6, with a possible D match to TRBD1 (5 bases). The germline V and J ends were trimmed by 3 bases and 5 bases, with 7 bases remaining between them. This CDR3 spans 14 amino acids. Germline CDR1 KGHDR, CDR2 SFDVKD. In DNA form, the CDR3 reads TGTGCCACCAGTGATCGAGGGGATAATTCACCCCTCCACTTT. Its protein is CATSDRGDNSPLHF.

The chain couples TRBV24-1 to TRBJ2-2; 9 bases map to TRBD2. Germline lookup yields CDR1 KGHDR and CDR2 SFDVKD. CDR3 size: 15 residues. V lost 5 bases and J lost 5; bases outside the gene matches: 5. The chain's CDR3 is CATSGSGGKTGELFF. In DNA form, the CDR3 reads TGTGCCACCAGTGGTAGCGGGGGAAAGACCGGGGAGCTGTTTTTT.

CDR3 residues: CASSLVRLGDNEQYF. The DNA of the CDR3 is TGCGCCAGCAGCTTGGTTCGTCTGGGGGATAACGAGCAGTACTTC. The chain is built from TRBV5-1 and TRBJ2-7; either TRBD1 or TRBD2 may supply D (5 bases each). V was trimmed by 0 bases and J by 5 bases, leaving 15 bases between them. This CDR3 is 15 amino acids long. The germline gives CDR1 SGHRS, CDR2 YFSETQ.